This entry is about one TCR beta chain. Its antigen is unidentified. The data belong to a study of PD-L1 blockade in urothelial cancer. Study background: Most patients, twenty-five of 29, were males with bladder-origin cancer. A median of 141,255 T cells was found in the blood samples.

Study observations and caveats: Below-median TCR clonality that was measured in pretreatment blood predicted better survival.

PCRs each included synthetic TCR analog templates spiked in. Data came from immunoSEQ multiplex PCR; TCRdb stores just in-frame clones and leaves some out. In the table there are some 63,000 clones, roughly 79% of which are singletons. V dropped 4 bases and J dropped 1; count of bases not matched to a gene: 16. Germline CDR1 reads LNHDA; CDR2 reads SQIVND (reference sequence). The CDR3 has 19 amino acids. Time point meaning: pretreatment peripheral blood. The chain recombines TRBV19 with TRBJ1-5; 7 bases are a match to TRBD1. The receptor was isolated from a man aged 65 to 79 with urothelial cancer. The source was PBMCs, collected around atezolizumab (anti-PD-L1) treatment. The CDR3 DNA sequence: TGTGCCAGTAGTACGGCCTCCTATGCAGGGGGGACGAGCAATCAGCCCCAGCATTTT. This translates into CASSTASYAGGTSNQPQHF.